The source of this T cell receptor beta chain is a study of regulatory T cells in long-lasting Graves disease. The time point was: newly diagnosed GD, antithyroid drugs for less than 3 months. Making the TCR library involved RNA that had been extracted from PBMCs. The patient group derived from an endocrinology department in Xi'an, China. This clonotype was seen many times. Arm-PCR of CDR3 regions with iRepertoire HTBI primers generated TCR beta libraries. TCRdb used MiXCR to reprocess the multiplex PCR reads, holding one entry per CDR3 protein. The table includes a few hundred thousand distinct CDR3 sequences, about 17% detected once. The data were also submitted as part of a second study, on T cells in Graves' hyperthyroidism and ophthalmopathy. That paper states: Hyperthyroidism patients were newly diagnosed, had disease duration under 2 months, and were aged 18 to 65 years. TCR CDR3 regions were first amplified by RT-PCR with HTBI primers.

The sequencing here drew on peripheral blood mononuclear cells (PBMCs), taken at new diagnosis, from a patient treated with antithyroid drugs. This TCR derives from a woman between 18 and 29 years old with Graves disease.

The CDR3 reads CSARVLGTAQETQYF. The CDR3 DNA reads as TGCAGTGCTAGAGTTTTAGGGACAGCCCAAGAGACCCAGTACTTC. This sequence joins TRBV20-1 and TRBJ2-5, with 7 bases matching TRBD1. CDR1 and CDR2 from the germline V gene are DFQATT and SNEGSKA (reference sequence). The junction had 6 bases not matched to a gene; V was cut back by 1 base and J by 1 base. CDR3 length: 15 residues.